The text below deals with one T cell receptor (beta chain). Its antigen is as yet unknown. These data are taken from a study of beta chain features in type 1 diabetes. In the study overall: Cell yields, gender and age were comparable in patients and healthy donors. Study findings and constraints: When Type 1 diabetes patients were examined, their TCRB CDR3s proved moderately but significantly shorter in all four CD4+ subsets. A closer apparent resemblance between naive, central memory and Treg TCRB repertoires was seen in patients than in healthy donors.

V gave up 1 base and J gave up 0 bases, with 8 bases separating them. The CDR3 is 15 residues long. Germline V gives CDR1 PRHDT, CDR2 FYEKMQ (reference sequence). As every portion of the isolated RNA was reverse transcribed, the sequencing read expressed TCRB transcripts. Clones were read by immunoSEQ multiplex PCR, and TCRdb kept only the in-frame ones, dropping some. The sample consists of some 160,000 clones, about 10% of them appearing once. Specimen: central memory CD4+ T cells from blood. This TCR was recovered from a woman in her 30s with type 1 diabetes. The chain couples TRBV13 to TRBJ2-3, with unresolved D. The CDR3 DNA is TGTGCCAGCAGCTTAGTGCCCGAGAGCACAGATACGCAGTATTTT. Translated: CASSLVPESTDTQYF.